A single sample gave rise to the 3 T cell receptor beta chains below, sequenced in a study of beta chain features in type 1 diabetes listed by TCRdb under 2018. Library preparation used the immunoSEQ multiplex PCR assay. The entire amount of isolated RNA was reverse transcribed using the High Capacity cDNA Reverse Transcription Kit, so the sequenced TCRB transcripts were expressed ones. TCRdb provides this immuneACCESS table in a form limited to in-frame rearrangements. Some clones are lacking; in checked studies, under half of them reflect an unresolved V gene, and why the rest are absent is not known. In this sample the table shows 350,000 to 450,000 clones, more than 12% of which occur a single time. The top ten hold around 0.02% of the sample. Sequencing was done on a sample of naive CD4+ T cells from blood. What this sample's cell subset or site label stands for: true naive CD4+ T cells. These receptor sequences come from a young woman in good health.

V gene TRBV5-1 combines with J gene TRBJ1-5; no reliable D call. This CDR3 comprises 15 residues. The V and J ends lost 0 bases and 4 bases respectively, with 11 bases between them. CDR1 is SGHRS, CDR2 YFSETQ, per germline. DNA for the CDR3: TGCGCCAGCAGCTTGGGAGGAGGGATGAATCAGCCCCAGCATTTT. Translating gives CASSLGGGMNQPQHF.

The chain employs TRBV6-5 and TRBJ2-2; tentatively, D is TRBD2 (6 bases). CDR1 and CDR2 from the germline V gene are MNHEY and SVGAGI. The CDR3 sequence is 16 residues long. Deletions cut 0 bases from V and 6 bases from J, with 14 bases between. The CDR3 here is CASSYSAGFAAGELFF. CDR3 in DNA: TGTGCCAGCAGTTACTCGGCGGGGTTTGCCGCCGGGGAGCTGTTTTTT.

V and J are TRBV30 and TRBJ2-2; D remains ambiguous. This CDR3 spans 13 amino acids. Germline lookup yields CDR1 GTSNPN and CDR2 SVGIG (reference sequence). V was cut by 2 bases and J by 1 base, with 5 bases left in between. The DNA for the CDR3 is TGTGCCTGGAGTCTCTTGAACACCGGGGAGCTGTTTTTT. It yields the protein CAWSLLNTGELFF.